A selection of T cell receptor beta chains follows, all from one sample in a study of blood T cell repertoires in COVID-19. The table came from immunoSEQ multiplex PCR; TCRdb's copy has only in-frame clones and leaves some out. The sample shows about 270,000 clones, about 85% of them seen only once. The sequenced material came from peripheral blood. The receptors here all came from a human donor in a cohort sampled during active COVID-19. Each CDR3 is given with its conserved first and last residue. D genes are given only for firm matches. Part of the rows lack a size; the others show once, few, many or a class for expanded clones.

d_call j_call clone_size v_call cdr3_aa cdr3_nt
TRBD1 TRBJ1-2 NA TRBV3-1/TRBV3-2 CASSTRDSSYGYTF TGTGCCAGCAGCACACGGGACAGCTCCTATGGCTACACCTTC
TRBD1 TRBJ2-1 few TRBV15 CATSKRGPGQVVYNEQFF TGTGCCACCAGCAAGAGGGGGCCGGGACAGGTCGTTTACAATGAGCAGTTCTTC
TRBD1 TRBJ1-1 NA TRBV19 CASSRGTGLNTEAFF TGTGCCAGTAGTAGGGGGACAGGACTGAACACTGAAGCTTTCTTT
TRBD2 TRBJ2-5 NA TRBV6-1 CASSEAPGGLVETQYF TGTGCCAGCAGTGAAGCCCCGGGGGGGTTGGTGGAGACCCAGTACTTC
TRBD1 TRBJ1-4 NA TRBV28 CASSHNDRGSSEKLFF TGTGCCAGCAGTCATAACGACAGGGGGTCTTCTGAAAAACTGTTTTTT
NA TRBJ2-3 NA TRBV2 CASGRGLHTDTQYF TGTGCCAGCGGAAGGGGACTTCACACAGATACGCAGTATTTT
TRBD1 TRBJ1-1 NA TRBV5-1 CASSKGGLNTEAFF TGCGCCAGCAGCAAAGGGGGCCTGAACACTGAAGCTTTCTTT
NA TRBJ2-2 once TRBV6-5 CASSKQQPNTGELFF TGTGCCAGCAGTAAACAGCAACCGAACACCGGGGAGCTGTTTTTT
NA TRBJ1-2 NA TRBV19 CASSIGVGDYTF TGTGCCAGTAGTATAGGAGTAGGGGACTACACCTTC
NA TRBJ2-7 NA TRBV18 CASSPNFRDGEQYF TGTGCCAGCTCACCAAACTTCAGGGATGGCGAGCAGTACTTC
NA TRBJ2-1 NA TRBV5-4 CASSLVATRSYNEQFF TGTGCCAGCAGCTTGGTAGCGACAAGGTCCTACAATGAGCAGTTCTTC
NA TRBJ2-7 few TRBV5-8 CASPGRDQYF TGTGCCTCCCCAGGGCGTGACCAGTACTTC
NA TRBJ2-7 NA TRBV6-6 CASSSTGGGYSYEQYF TGTGCCAGCAGTTCGACGGGAGGGGGCTACTCCTACGAGCAGTACTTC
TRBD2 TRBJ2-1 NA TRBV9 CASSVLAGNNEQFF TGTGCCAGCAGCGTCCTAGCGGGGAACAATGAGCAGTTCTTC
TRBD2 TRBJ2-7 NA TRBV27 CASSLAGGYEQYF TGTGCCAGCAGTTTAGCGGGAGGCTACGAGCAGTACTTC
TRBD1 TRBJ1-2 once TRBV7-2 CASSSRDRARGYTF TGTGCCAGCAGCTCCCGGGACAGGGCACGCGGCTACACCTTC
NA TRBJ2-1 NA TRBV19 CASSMRLVGNEQFF TGTGCCAGTAGTATGAGACTAGTTGGCAATGAGCAGTTCTTC
NA TRBJ1-1 NA TRBV18 CASTDSLNTEAFF TGTGCCAGCACTGACAGCTTGAACACTGAAGCTTTCTTT
NA TRBJ2-7 NA TRBV7-9 CASSSNGLESAGKYF TGTGCCAGCAGCTCCAATGGCCTAGAATCCGCGGGGAAGTACTTC
TRBD2 TRBJ2-7 NA TRBV4-1 CASSPRLAVYYEQYF TGCGCCAGCAGCCCGCGACTAGCCGTTTACTACGAGCAGTACTTC
NA TRBJ2-7 NA TRBV11-2 CASRTGSYTYEQYF TGTGCCAGCAGAACAGGGTCCTATACCTACGAGCAGTACTTC
TRBD1 TRBJ2-1 NA TRBV12-3/TRBV12-4 CASRLTGENEQFF TGTGCCAGCAGGTTGACAGGGGAGAATGAGCAGTTCTTC
NA TRBJ1-2 NA TRBV30 CAWRAAGALLNYGYTF TGTGCCTGGAGAGCGGCAGGGGCCCTCCTTAACTATGGCTACACCTTC
TRBD2 TRBJ2-2 NA TRBV13 CASSEMTSGISGELFF TGTGCCAGCAGCGAGATGACTAGCGGGATTTCCGGGGAGCTGTTTTTT
TRBD2 TRBJ2-2 NA TRBV5-1 CASSLLSPGLGNTGELFF TGCGCCAGCAGCTTGCTCAGTCCGGGACTAGGAAACACCGGGGAGCTGTTTTTT
TRBD2 TRBJ2-5 once TRBV7-2 CASSSFGGGETQYF TGTGCCAGCAGCTCCTTCGGCGGGGGGGAGACCCAGTACTTC
TRBD2 TRBJ2-5 NA TRBV7-2 CASSLKVGGSRETQYF TGTGCCAGCAGCTTAAAAGTTGGCGGGAGCCGGGAGACCCAGTACTTC
NA TRBJ2-5 few TRBV7-2 CASSIGPQETQYF TGTGCCAGCAGCATTGGCCCCCAAGAGACCCAGTACTTC
NA TRBJ2-4 NA TRBV10-1 CASIPYRQMKRVAKNIQYF TGCGCCAGCATTCCATACCGACAGATGAAACGGGTGGCCAAAAACATTCAGTACTTC
TRBD2 TRBJ2-3 NA TRBV5-1 CASSRTSGMGDTQYF TGCGCCAGCAGCCGGACTAGCGGGATGGGAGATACGCAGTATTTT
TRBD1 TRBJ2-7 NA TRBV27 CASSPDRGAGEQYF TGTGCCAGCAGCCCAGACAGGGGCGCGGGGGAGCAGTACTTC
NA TRBJ2-7 NA TRBV7-9 CASSLRGGDSYEQYF TGTGCCAGCAGCTTAAGGGGCGGGGACAGCTACGAGCAGTACTTC
NA TRBJ2-7 NA TRBV3-1/TRBV3-2 CASSHRVAEQYF TGTGCCAGCAGCCACCGGGTGGCCGAGCAGTACTTC
NA TRBJ2-1 NA TRBV30 CAWSAGLNNEQFF TGTGCCTGGAGCGCGGGGCTAAACAATGAGCAGTTCTTC
TRBD2 TRBJ2-1 NA TRBV18 CASSLAGGSSSYNEQFF TGTGCCAGCTCACTAGCGGGAGGGTCGAGCTCCTACAATGAGCAGTTCTTC
NA TRBJ2-5 NA TRBV24-1 CATSAEGETQYF TGTGCCACCAGTGCCGAGGGAGAGACCCAGTACTTC
NA TRBJ2-7 NA TRBV12-3/TRBV12-4 CASSLSSAYEQYF TGTGCCAGCAGCCTTAGCTCGGCCTACGAGCAGTACTTC
NA TRBJ1-1 NA TRBV5-1 CASSLGGTSSNTEAFF TGCGCCAGCAGCTTGGGGGGGACTAGTTCGAACACTGAAGCTTTCTTT
NA TRBJ2-1 once TRBV6-1 CASSDEGGIYNEQFF TGTGCCAGCAGTGATGAGGGGGGGATATACAATGAGCAGTTCTTC
NA TRBJ1-4 NA TRBV19 CASIGATRSNEKLFF TGTGCCAGTATTGGGGCGACGCGTAGTAATGAAAAACTGTTTTTT
NA TRBJ2-3 NA TRBV28 CASSPDRLRTDTQYF TGTGCCAGTAGCCCCGACAGGCTTAGGACAGATACGCAGTATTTT
NA TRBJ1-2 NA TRBV7-2 CASSSYGGSNYGYTF TGTGCCAGCAGCTCATATGGGGGGTCTAACTATGGCTACACCTTC
NA TRBJ2-2 NA TRBV7-9 CASSPLASRTGELFF TGTGCCAGCAGCCCTCTAGCGAGTAGAACCGGGGAGCTGTTTTTT
NA TRBJ1-2 NA TRBV6-6 CASSALGGYTF TGTGCCAGCAGTGCCCTTGGCGGCTACACCTTC
NA TRBJ2-1 NA TRBV27 CASRRGTGAYNEQFF TGTGCCAGCAGGAGAGGGACGGGAGCTTACAATGAGCAGTTCTTC
NA TRBJ2-3 NA TRBV11-2 CASNGGFRPDTQYF TGTGCCAGCAACGGGGGTTTCCGACCTGATACGCAGTATTTT
TRBD2 TRBJ2-3 NA TRBV30 CAWSLAGVYRDTQYF TGTGCCTGGAGTTTAGCGGGAGTCTATAGAGATACGCAGTATTTT
NA TRBJ2-1 NA TRBV18 CASSPVRRGQIGVAYNEQFF TGTGCCAGCTCACCAGTACGGAGAGGTCAGATAGGAGTTGCCTACAATGAGCAGTTCTTC
TRBD2 TRBJ2-1 NA TRBV4-3 CASSYGWAGGPSSYNEQFF TGCGCCAGCAGCTATGGGTGGGCGGGAGGTCCGAGCTCCTACAATGAGCAGTTCTTC
NA TRBJ1-3 NA TRBV28 CASSLGWGSQSAGNTIYF TGTGCCAGCAGTTTGGGGTGGGGCAGCCAGAGTGCTGGAAACACCATATATTTT
NA TRBJ2-4 once TRBV11-3 CASSSAGTPSPSKNIQYF TGTGCCAGCAGCTCGGCGGGGACGCCTAGCCCGTCCAAAAACATTCAGTACTTC
TRBD1 TRBJ1-2 NA TRBV3-1/TRBV3-2 CASSQETGAKRYGYTF TGTGCCAGCAGCCAAGAGACAGGGGCAAAGAGGTATGGCTACACCTTC
NA TRBJ2-4 NA TRBV12-5 CASGFLSGRSNIQYF TGTGCTAGTGGTTTCCTTTCGGGAAGGTCGAACATTCAGTACTTC
NA TRBJ2-2 NA TRBV28 CAPAGELFF TGTGCCCCCGCCGGGGAGCTGTTTTTT
NA TRBJ2-2 NA TRBV4-3 CASSQSNTGELFF TGCGCCAGCAGCCAATCAAACACCGGGGAGCTGTTTTTT